These 3 T cell receptor beta chains originate from one sample sequenced in a study of identical twins. TCRdb re-called the 5' RACE reads with MiXCR, one entry per CDR3 protein. The sample lists 1.5 million to 2 million distinct CDR3 sequences; 32% were seen once. Sequencing used cord blood. The source is a newborn girl in good health.

The J gene is TRBJ1-1, the V gene TRBV6-5; D is perhaps TRBD1 (6 bases). Trimming stripped 5 bases from V and 4 bases from J, with 14 bases between. Germline lookup yields CDR1 MNHEY and CDR2 SVGAGI. The CDR3 runs to 14 residues. The CDR3 bases are TGTGCCAGCAGTGAACCCACAGGGAGCACTGAAGCTTTCTTT. This codes for CASSEPTGSTEAFF.

This clonotype was detected a few times. This sequence joins TRBV29-1 and TRBJ1-5; 7 bases agree with TRBD1. This CDR3 has 14 residues. V trimming: 6 bases; J trimming: 3 bases; junction bases outside the gene matches: 8. The germline gives CDR1 SQVTM, CDR2 ANQGSEA. Here the CDR3 reads CSVVTGRTNQPQHF. The CDR3 DNA reads as TGCAGCGTGGTGACAGGGAGGACCAATCAGCCCCAGCATTTT.

Ten or more counts support this clonotype. CDR3 sequence reads: CSVEDPGSAYEQYF. The CDR3 DNA follows: TGCAGCGTTGAAGATCCAGGGTCCGCCTACGAGCAGTACTTC. The chain is built from TRBV29-1 and TRBJ2-7; TRBD1 might be the D (5 bases). This CDR3 region has 14 residues. Germline V gene lookup returns CDR1 SQVTM and CDR2 ANQGSEA. Trimming removed 0 bases from V and 2 bases from J, with 11 bases in between.